These 23 T cell receptor beta chains were all obtained from the same sample, sequenced in a study of blood T cell repertoires in COVID-19 (dated by TCRdb to 2018 to 2021). Receptor amplification or capture employed the immunoSEQ multiplex PCR assay. In its TCRdb copy, this immuneACCESS table keeps in-frame sequences only and misses some clones. Where compared with another copy, unresolved V genes explain less than half of these, and the others have no known cause. In this sample the table shows about 220,000 clones, about 86% of which occur a single time. The biggest ten clones account for roughly 1.3% of the sample. Sequenced: PBMCs or T cells enriched from blood (not recorded which). The receptors originated from a woman aged 40 to 50 with acute COVID-19.

This chain joins TRBV7-9 and TRBJ2-1; D ambiguous. The CDR3 has 13 amino acids. Deletions cut 5 bases from V and 7 bases from J, with 12 bases between. CDR1 is SEHNR and CDR2 is FQNEAQ in the germline V gene (reference sequence). The CDR3: CASSDTLLNEQFF. The CDR3, as DNA: TGTGCCAGCAGCGATACTCTACTTAATGAGCAGTTCTTC.

The genes are TRBV21-1 and TRBJ2-2; the D call in the table, TRBD1, was not verified against the DNA. TRBV21-1 counts as a pseudogene. The CDR3 is 16 amino acids. CDR3 DNA sequence: TGTGCCAGCCAATCCCGGGACAGTTTTTACACCGGGGAGCTGTTTTTT. Translated: CASQSRDSFYTGELFF.

The chain employs TRBV30 and TRBJ1-4; D remains ambiguous. Germline-derived CDR1 and CDR2 are GTSNPN and SVGIG (reference sequence). The CDR3 consists of 12 residues. V lost 2 bases, J lost 10 bases, and 11 bases lay in between. CDR3 in DNA: TGTGCCTGGAGTCAAACCCTAGGAAAACTGTTTTTT. This gives the protein CAWSQTLGKLFF.

This clone was found a few times. V gene TRBV2 combines with J gene TRBJ2-2; TRBD1 matches 9 bases. The J segment lost 6 bases and the V segment lost 5 bases, leaving 7 bases of the junction unmatched. Germline V CDR1 and CDR2: SNHLY, FYNNEI. This CDR3 region has 15 residues. CDR3 nucleotide sequence: TGTGCCAGCAGTCTCCCGGACAGGGGCTCCGGGGAGCTGTTTTTT. Translated: CASSLPDRGSGELFF. The full variable domain, in which reference TRBV2 and TRBJ2-2 provide the parts outside the CDR3, is EPEVTQTPSHQVTQMGQEVILRCVPISNHLYFYWYRQILGQKVEFLVSFYNNEISEKSEIFDDQFSVERPDGSNFTLKIRSTKLEDSAMYFCASSLPDRGSGELFFGEGSRLTVL.

The chain combines TRBV3-1 (or the pseudogene TRBV3-2) with TRBJ2-2; 10 bases line up with TRBD2. Germline assignment: CDR1 LGHDT and CDR2 YNNKEL (reference sequence). This CDR3 contains 14 residues. J gave up 7 bases and V 4 bases, and 3 bases lay outside the gene matches. CDR3 DNA sequence: TGTGCCAGCAGCCCTAGCGGGAGAAACGGGGAGCTGTTTTTT. Amino acid sequence: CASSPSGRNGELFF.

The CDR3 DNA reads as TGCGCCAGCAGCCGACAACCTAGCGGGAGGCCCGATACGCAGTATTTT. Its protein product is CASSRQPSGRPDTQYF. This rearrangement joins TRBV4-1 to TRBJ2-3; 11 bases map to TRBD2. From germline, CDR1 is MGHRA and CDR2 YSYEKL. The CDR3 spans 16 residues. V lost 4 bases to trimming and J lost 6 bases; unmatched junction nucleotides: 9.

The chain has TRBV5-5 and TRBJ1-2, with 9 bases aligning to TRBD1. CDR3 length: 15 amino acids. Germline trimming cut 5 bases from V and 4 bases from J; bases unmatched to any gene: 9. CDR1 and CDR2 from the germline V gene are SGHKS and YYEKEE (reference sequence). As DNA, the CDR3 is TGTGCCAGCAGTCCCGGGACAGGGACGTTCTATGGCTACACCTTC. Residues: CASSPGTGTFYGYTF.

V is TRBV5-1 and J is TRBJ1-4; D possibly corresponds to TRBD1 (6 bases). Trimming removed 3 bases at V and 2 bases at J, with 23 bases between. Germline loops: CDR1 SGHRS, CDR2 YFSETQ. The CDR3 is made up of 19 amino acids. In nucleotides, the CDR3 is TGCGCCAGCAGCTGGGTACCAGGGGCGCCGGGTGCCACTAATGAAAAACTGTTTTTT. Translation gives CASSWVPGAPGATNEKLFF.

The chain has TRBV27 and TRBJ1-2; possibly TRBD1 for D (6 bases). The length of the CDR3 is 15 residues. In germline, CDR1 is MNHEY, CDR2 SMNVEV (reference sequence). Trimming cost V 4 bases and J 0 bases, with 12 bases left between them. The CDR3 reads CASSYKGQSNYGYTF. CDR3 DNA: TGTGCCAGCAGTTATAAGGGACAATCTAACTATGGCTACACCTTC.

This chain links TRBV5-1 with TRBJ1-4; a weak D match, TRBD1 (5 bases). The CDR3 has 18 residues. The ends were cut back, 1 base at V and 8 bases at J, with 24 bases in the middle. Germline V gene data show CDR1 as SGHRS and CDR2 as YFSETQ. The CDR3 is CASSLIPPDSLRQEKLFF. The DNA of the CDR3 is TGCGCCAGCAGCTTGATCCCCCCCGACAGCTTGCGTCAAGAAAAACTGTTTTTT.

The chain is built from TRBV6-6 and TRBJ2-2, with TRBD2 matching over 7 bases. Looked up from germline, CDR1 is MNHNY and CDR2 is SVGAGI (reference sequence). Trimming took 5 bases from V and 0 from J; bases not matched to a gene: 12. The CDR3 runs to 18 residues. CDR3 loop: CASSLRTSRAANTGELFF. CDR3 nucleotides: TGTGCCAGCAGTCTCCGGACTAGTCGCGCCGCGAACACCGGGGAGCTGTTTTTT.

The genes are TRBV3-1 (or the pseudogene TRBV3-2) and TRBJ1-1, with unresolved D. The CDR3 totals 13 residues. CDR1 is LGHDT and CDR2 is YNNKEL in the germline V gene (reference sequence). V lost 1 base and J 3 bases, leaving 6 bases between the germline ends. The CDR3: CASSQVADTEAFF. CDR3 DNA sequence: TGTGCCAGCAGCCAAGTCGCGGACACTGAAGCTTTCTTT.

The rearrangement joins TRBV11-2 to TRBJ2-3, with 7 bases lining up with TRBD1. Germline CDR1 and CDR2: SGHAT and FQNNGV. This CDR3 contains 13 residues. V was clipped by 1 base and J by 5 bases; unmatched bases: 0. The CDR3, as DNA: TGTGCCAGCAGCTTAGGACAGGGAGATACGCAGTATTTT. It encodes CASSLGQGDTQYF.

The chain uses TRBV11-2 and TRBJ1-3, with D uncertain. Germline assignment: CDR1 SGHAT and CDR2 FQNNGV. V lost 4 bases and J lost 0, with 16 bases in between. The CDR3 consists of 17 residues. CDR3 DNA sequence: TGTGCCAGCAGCTCCCTAGGCCCCGCGAGCTCTGGAAACACCATATATTTT. It yields the protein CASSSLGPASSGNTIYF. The whole variable domain, remainder taken from reference TRBV11-2 and TRBJ1-3, is EAGVAQSPRYKIIEKRQSVAFWCNPISGHATLYWYQQILGQGPKLLIQFQNNGVVDDSQLPKDRFSAERLKGVDSTLKIQPAKLEDSAVYLCASSSLGPASSGNTIYFGEGSWLTVV.

This CDR3 reads CASSGDRGRLNEQFF. The CDR3 coding sequence is TGTGCCAGCTCAGGGGACAGGGGGCGCCTAAATGAGCAGTTCTTC. J is TRBJ2-1 and V is TRBV18, with 12 bases identical to TRBD1. Losses at the gene ends were 5 bases for V and 7 bases for J; bases not matched to a gene: 6. The CDR3 runs 15 residues. Germline CDR1 is KGHSH and CDR2 is LQKENI.

The chain recombines TRBV28 with TRBJ1-3; 10 bases line up with TRBD1. The germline CDR1 and CDR2 sequences are MDHEN and SYDVKM. Germline trimming cut 4 bases from V and 4 bases from J; bases unmatched to any gene: 10. There are 17 residues in the CDR3. The CDR3 bases are TGTGCCAGCAGTTCCCCCCCCGGGACAGGGGTCGGAAACACCATATATTTT. Encoded protein: CASSSPPGTGVGNTIYF.

The rearrangement links TRBV9 to TRBJ1-5; no clear D. CDR3 length: 13 amino acids. With 2 bases removed from V and 7 bases from J, the gap between germline ends came to 10 bases. Germline V gives CDR1 SGDLS, CDR2 YYNGEE. CDR3 nucleotide sequence: TGTGCCAGCAGCGTTGCCAGCGACCAGCCCCAGCATTTT. Translated: CASSVASDQPQHF.

The V and J genes are TRBV11-2 and TRBJ1-2; D unresolved. CDR1 SGHAT and CDR2 FQNNGV come from the germline V gene. This CDR3 has 16 amino acids. V lost 1 base and J lost 1, with 13 bases in between. Here the CDR3 reads CASSLGSGSFNYGYTF. The CDR3 DNA reads as TGTGCCAGCAGCTTAGGTTCAGGATCATTTAACTATGGCTACACCTTC.

This clone appeared a single time. This chain connects TRBV3-1 (or the pseudogene TRBV3-2) to TRBJ2-3; 9 nucleotides agree with TRBD2. Germline trimming cut 3 bases from V and 2 bases from J; bases unmatched to any gene: 6. Germline CDR1 is LGHDT and CDR2 is YNNKEL (reference sequence). The CDR3 loop spans 16 amino acids. The CDR3 nucleotides read TGTGCCAGCAGCCAGGGTGGACTAGCGCTCACAGATACGCAGTATTTT. Encoded protein: CASSQGGLALTDTQYF.

The genes are TRBV13 and TRBJ1-2, with D unresolved. V was clipped by 3 bases and J by 2 bases, with 7 bases between them. The germline V gene encodes CDR1 PRHDT and CDR2 FYEKMQ (reference sequence). This CDR3 comprises 13 residues. CDR3 loop: CASSFGQNYGYTF. Here the CDR3 DNA reads TGTGCCAGCAGCTTTGGTCAGAACTATGGCTACACCTTC.

The chain links TRBV5-1 to TRBJ1-4; 9 bases are shared with TRBD1. The V and J ends lost 3 bases and 11 bases, in that order; junction bases with no gene match: 11. The CDR3 is 15 amino acids. From germline, CDR1 is SGHRS and CDR2 YFSETQ. CDR3 region: CASSSEPGTGKKLFF. The DNA of the CDR3 is TGCGCCAGCAGCTCCGAACCTGGGACAGGGAAGAAACTGTTTTTT.

This chain links TRBV6-4 with TRBJ2-5; TRBD1 matches at 8 bases. Germline V lookup: CDR1 MRHNA, CDR2 SNTAGT. The junction had 12 bases not matched to a gene; V was cut back by 6 bases and J by 3 bases. There are 16 residues in the CDR3. The CDR3 here is CASSQLGGQAKETQYF. Written as DNA, the CDR3 is TGTGCCAGCAGCCAGCTTGGGGGACAGGCGAAAGAGACCCAGTACTTC.

V and J are TRBV5-4 and TRBJ1-2; D is perhaps TRBD1 (5 bases). This CDR3 spans 12 amino acids. Germline CDR1 and CDR2: SGHNT and YYREEE (reference sequence). V was shortened by 4 bases and J by 7 bases, with 11 bases between the two germline ends. The chain's CDR3 is CASSPPRGGYTF. Here the CDR3 DNA reads TGTGCCAGCAGCCCACCTAGGGGTGGCTACACCTTC.